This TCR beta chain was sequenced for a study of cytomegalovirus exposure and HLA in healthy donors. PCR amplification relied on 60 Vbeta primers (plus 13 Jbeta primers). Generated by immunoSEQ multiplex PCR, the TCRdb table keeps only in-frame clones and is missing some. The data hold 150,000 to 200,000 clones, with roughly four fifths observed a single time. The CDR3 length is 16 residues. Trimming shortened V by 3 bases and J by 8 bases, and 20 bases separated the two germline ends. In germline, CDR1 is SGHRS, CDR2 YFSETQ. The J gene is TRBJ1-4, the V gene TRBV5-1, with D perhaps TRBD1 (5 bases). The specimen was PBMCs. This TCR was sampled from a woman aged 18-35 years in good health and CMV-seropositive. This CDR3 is CASSSGKPTGGEKLFF. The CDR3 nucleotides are TGCGCCAGCAGCTCGGGGAAACCGACGGGGGGAGAAAAACTGTTTTTT.